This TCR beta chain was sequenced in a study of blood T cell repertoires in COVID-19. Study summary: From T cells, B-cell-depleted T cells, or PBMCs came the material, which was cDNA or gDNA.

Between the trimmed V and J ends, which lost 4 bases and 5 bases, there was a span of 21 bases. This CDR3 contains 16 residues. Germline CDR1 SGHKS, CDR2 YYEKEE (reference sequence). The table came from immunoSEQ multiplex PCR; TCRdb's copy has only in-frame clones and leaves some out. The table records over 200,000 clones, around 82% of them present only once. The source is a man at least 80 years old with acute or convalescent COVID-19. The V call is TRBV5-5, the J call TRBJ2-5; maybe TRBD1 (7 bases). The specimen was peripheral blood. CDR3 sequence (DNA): TGTGCCAGCAGCCTCGACATTCAGGGGGGTGTGGAGACCCAGTACTTC. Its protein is CASSLDIQGGVETQYF.